The 12 T cell receptor beta chains reported below all come from one sample, sequenced in a study of blood T cells in healthy people across ages. Next came a second PCR, run for about 7 to 12 cycles, which used a sample-barcoded 5' primer along with a J-beta primer mix. Each CDR3 protein is one row after TCRdb ran MiXCR on the 5' RACE reads. The profile covers approximately 690,000 distinct CDR3 sequences, with roughly two fifths appearing a single time and roughly 30% taken by the ten largest. Specimen: blood. The source of these receptors is a man older than 75 in good health.

With respect to this clonotype: One junction end disagrees with the germline gene, perhaps due to a read error. This chain joins TRBV20-1 and TRBJ2-5; the match to TRBD1 covers 7 bases. The DNA end is more similar to TRBJ2-7, so the J call may be wrong. Germline loops: CDR1 DFQATT, CDR2 SNEGSKA (reference sequence). The CDR3 is 15 residues long. The CDR3 nucleotides are TGCAGTGCCCTTAACAGGGGAAGTTCTTCCTGCGAGCAGTACTTC. As protein: CSALNRGSSSCEQYF.

The rearrangement joins TRBV4-1 to TRBJ2-1; TRBD1 might be the D (5 bases). The CDR3 extends over 14 amino acids. Between the trimmed V and J ends, which lost 0 bases and 7 bases, there was a span of 10 bases. Germline V gives CDR1 MGHRA, CDR2 YSYEKL. The CDR3 spells CASSQDPKGNEQFF. The CDR3 nucleotides read TGCGCCAGCAGCCAAGATCCGAAGGGGAATGAGCAGTTCTTC.

This clonotype occurred once. The chain is built from TRBV20-1 and TRBJ1-1; D call uncertain. This CDR3 has 16 residues. Germline CDR1 DFQATT, CDR2 SNEGSKA (reference sequence). The ends were cut back, 3 bases at V and 4 bases at J, with 21 bases in the middle. CDR3 sequence reads: CSASDPRTLRSTEAFF. CDR3 bases: TGCAGTGCTAGTGACCCTCGGACCCTGAGGTCCACTGAAGCTTTCTTT.

The chain carries TRBV18 and TRBJ2-7, with D possibly matching TRBD1 (6 bases). Trimming took off 6 bases at V and 6 bases at J, with 12 bases between the two ends. Germline V CDR1 and CDR2: KGHSH, LQKENI. The CDR3 runs 12 residues. CDR3 coding DNA: TGTGCCAGCTCTCCGAGGGGGAGCGAGCAGTACTTC. Translated: CASSPRGSEQYF.

The chain links TRBV6-5 to TRBJ2-3; the D gene is possibly TRBD1 (6 bases). This CDR3 region has 14 residues. CDR1 is MNHEY, CDR2 SVGAGI, per germline. V was shortened by 6 bases and J by 6 bases, with 16 bases between the two germline ends. CDR3 sequence (DNA): TGTGCCAGCAGGTTAAGGGGGACCGGGGATACGCAGTATTTT. Translating gives CASRLRGTGDTQYF.

The chain couples TRBV20-1 to TRBJ1-2; 8 bases are a match to TRBD1. The CDR3 extends over 14 amino acids. CDR1 is DFQATT, CDR2 SNEGSKA, per germline (reference sequence). V gave up 0 bases and J gave up 2 bases; unmatched junction bases: 2. This chain's CDR3 is CSARDQGANYGYTF. The CDR3 region has the DNA TGCAGTGCTAGAGATCAGGGGGCCAACTATGGCTACACCTTC.

This clonotype appeared a few times. This rearrangement joins TRBV6-2 or TRBV6-3 to TRBJ2-7; no clear D. V was clipped by 6 bases and J by 3 bases, with 6 bases between them. From germline, CDR1 is MNHEY and CDR2 SVGEGT. This CDR3 region has 11 residues. Here the CDR3 DNA reads TGTGCCAGCAGGGATGACTACGAGCAGTACTTC. Its translation is CASRDDYEQYF.

The rearrangement joins TRBV11-2 to TRBJ2-5, with TRBD1 identical over 9 bases. The assigned J gene may be wrong: the sequence end matches TRBJ2-7 better. The germline gives CDR1 SGHAT, CDR2 FQNNGV. CDR3 size: 16 residues. CDR3 DNA sequence: TGTGCCAGCAGCTTAGGCCGGGACAGGGTTCTACACGAGCAGTACTTC. It encodes CASSLGRDRVLHEQYF.

This clonotype has a handful of counts. The chain carries TRBV6-2 or TRBV6-3 and TRBJ1-1, with D hard to call. There are 13 residues in the CDR3. V lost 7 bases and J 0 bases, leaving 9 bases between the germline ends. CDR1 is MNHEY and CDR2 is SVGEGT in the germline V gene. In DNA, the CDR3 is TGTGCCAGCACCCGCGCAGTGAACACTGAAGCTTTCTTT. Translated: CASTRAVNTEAFF.

This clonotype was seen repeatedly, ten times or more. This sequence joins TRBV29-1 and TRBJ2-3; D is possibly TRBD1 (5 bases). The CDR3 runs to 13 residues. The germline CDR1 and CDR2 sequences are SQVTM and ANQGSEA. V shed 1 base and J shed 3 bases, with 8 bases lying between them. CDR3 loop: CSVEGGWTDTQYF. CDR3 bases: TGCAGCGTTGAAGGGGGCTGGACAGATACGCAGTATTTT.

The chain couples TRBV4-2 to TRBJ2-1, with D possibly matching TRBD2 (6 bases). CDR3 length: 14 residues. Germline lookup yields CDR1 LGHNA and CDR2 YNFKEQ. V was trimmed by 8 bases and J by 7 bases, leaving 18 bases between them. Here the CDR3 reads CASRRSEGPNEQFF. CDR3 coding DNA: TGTGCCAGCCGCCGGTCGGAGGGGCCAAATGAGCAGTTCTTC.

This chain uses TRBV4-2 with TRBJ2-3, with 9 nucleotides matching TRBD2. Per germline, CDR1 LGHNA and CDR2 YNFKEQ. The V gene end was trimmed by 4 bases and the J gene end by 0 bases; junction bases not matched to a gene: 8. This CDR3 is 17 amino acids long. As DNA, the CDR3 is TGTGCCAGCAGCCCTCAAGGGACTAGCTGGAGCACAGATACGCAGTATTTT. It codes for CASSPQGTSWSTDTQYF.